This is a list of T cell receptor beta chains from one sample in a study of T cells after yellow fever vaccination. Each CDR3 protein is one row after TCRdb ran MiXCR on the 5' RACE reads. The sample lists some 120,000 distinct CDR3 sequences, 8% to 9.5% occurring once. Source: CD8+ T cells sorted from PBMCs, taken 45 days after the yellow fever booster vaccination. The receptors here all came from a man younger than 40 who received the YFV17D yellow fever vaccine. CDR3s include the opening cysteine and the closing phenylalanine or tryptophan. D genes are given only for firm matches. The size of a clone is reported for some rows only, either as once, few or many, or as a class for expanded clones.

D gene	clone size	V gene	J gene	CDR3 protein	CDR3 DNA
NA	NA	TRBV5-1	TRBJ2-6	CASSLGSGANVLTF	TGCGCCAGCAGCTTGGGCTCTGGGGCCAACGTCCTGACTTTC
NA	many	TRBV7-2	TRBJ1-1	CASSNQGVQGLNTEAFF	TGTGCCAGCAGCAACCAAGGAGTACAAGGCCTGAACACTGAAGCTTTCTTT
NA	many	TRBV5-1	TRBJ2-7	CASSLGKEQPSYEQYF	TGCGCCAGCAGCTTGGGGAAAGAGCAGCCTAGCTACGAGCAGTACTTC
TRBD2	NA	TRBV5-6	TRBJ2-5	CASSPLAGAKETQYF	TGTGCCAGCAGCCCACTAGCGGGAGCGAAAGAGACCCAGTACTTC
TRBD1	many	TRBV20-1	TRBJ2-7	CSARNRDSSYEQYF	TGCAGTGCTAGAAACCGGGACAGCTCCTACGAGCAGTACTTC
NA	NA	TRBV5-4	TRBJ2-7	CASSLMGQQYF	TGTGCCAGCAGCTTGATGGGACAGCAGTACTTC
NA	few	TRBV7-9	TRBJ2-1	CASSFYEQFF	TGTGCCAGCAGCTTTTATGAGCAGTTCTTC
NA	many	TRBV12-3/TRBV12-4	TRBJ2-7	CASSFGAHLASNEQYF	TGTGCCAGCAGTTTTGGGGCACACCTAGCCTCTAACGAGCAGTACTTC
NA	many	TRBV5-1	TRBJ2-1	CASRVDSNEQFF	TGCGCCAGCAGAGTGGACAGCAATGAGCAGTTCTTC
NA	many	TRBV11-2	TRBJ2-7	CASSFRDTSYEQYF	TGTGCCAGCAGCTTCCGGGACACATCCTACGAGCAGTACTTC
NA	many	TRBV25-1	TRBJ2-1	CASSWINEQFF	TGTGCCAGCAGTTGGATCAATGAGCAGTTCTTC
NA	many	TRBV7-2	TRBJ2-7	CASSLAGAVEQYF	TGTGCCAGCAGCTTAGCGGGCGCGGTCGAGCAGTACTTC
TRBD1	many	TRBV5-6	TRBJ2-5	CASSLVGTEETQYF	TGTGCCAGCAGCTTGGTGGGGACAGAAGAGACCCAGTACTTC
NA	many	TRBV4-3	TRBJ2-7	CASSQSDQDYEQYF	TGCGCCAGCAGCCAGAGTGACCAGGACTACGAGCAGTACTTC
NA	many	TRBV7-2	TRBJ2-3	CASSLGGGALADTQYF	TGTGCCAGCAGCTTAGGAGGGGGAGCGCTTGCGGATACGCAGTATTTT
NA	many	TRBV27	TRBJ2-7	CASSDEPGQPYEQYF	TGTGCCAGCAGTGACGAGCCGGGACAACCCTACGAGCAGTACTTC
NA	many	TRBV20-1	TRBJ1-3	CSARDFSRNTIYF	TGCAGTGCTAGAGACTTTTCCAGAAACACCATATATTTT
TRBD2	NA	TRBV29-1	TRBJ2-1	CSVDHRTSGGHEQFF	TGCAGCGTTGATCACCGGACTAGCGGAGGCCATGAGCAGTTCTTC
NA	many	TRBV12-3/TRBV12-4	TRBJ2-3	CASSLHPDTQYF	TGTGCCAGCAGTTTGCATCCGGATACGCAGTATTTT
NA	many	TRBV20-1	TRBJ2-1	CSATGNEQFF	TGCAGTGCTACTGGGAATGAGCAGTTCTTC
NA	many	TRBV20-1	TRBJ2-1	CSGSVLGYNEQFF	TGCAGTGGTAGCGTTCTCGGCTACAATGAGCAGTTCTTC
TRBD1	medium-sized	TRBV28	TRBJ1-4	CASSSGTGPNEKLFF	TGTGCCAGCAGTTCCGGGACAGGCCCTAATGAAAAACTGTTTTTT
NA	many	TRBV6-5	TRBJ2-1	CASSYYGSSYNEQFF	TGTGCCAGCAGTTACTACGGGAGCTCCTACAATGAGCAGTTCTTC
NA	many	TRBV12-3/TRBV12-4	TRBJ2-3	CASTKGVASTDTQYF	TGTGCCAGCACCAAGGGCGTTGCTAGCACAGATACGCAGTATTTT
TRBD1	many	TRBV18	TRBJ2-3	CASSPPEGQGSDTQYF	TGTGCCAGCTCACCACCGGAGGGACAGGGGTCAGATACGCAGTATTTT
NA	few	TRBV6-1	TRBJ2-2	CAASTGELFF	TGTGCCGCTAGTACCGGGGAGCTGTTTTTT
TRBD2	few	TRBV7-6	TRBJ2-6	CASSLGLAGTGANVLTF	TGTGCCAGCAGCTTGGGACTAGCGGGAACTGGGGCCAACGTCCTGACTTTC
NA	few	TRBV6-2/TRBV6-3	TRBJ1-2	CASSRPFGGTNYGYTF	TGTGCCAGCAGTCGCCCTTTTGGGGGGACTAACTATGGCTACACCTTC
NA	NA	TRBV14	TRBJ1-1	CASRLMGGTEAFF	TGTGCCAGTCGACTGATGGGGGGCACTGAAGCTTTCTTT